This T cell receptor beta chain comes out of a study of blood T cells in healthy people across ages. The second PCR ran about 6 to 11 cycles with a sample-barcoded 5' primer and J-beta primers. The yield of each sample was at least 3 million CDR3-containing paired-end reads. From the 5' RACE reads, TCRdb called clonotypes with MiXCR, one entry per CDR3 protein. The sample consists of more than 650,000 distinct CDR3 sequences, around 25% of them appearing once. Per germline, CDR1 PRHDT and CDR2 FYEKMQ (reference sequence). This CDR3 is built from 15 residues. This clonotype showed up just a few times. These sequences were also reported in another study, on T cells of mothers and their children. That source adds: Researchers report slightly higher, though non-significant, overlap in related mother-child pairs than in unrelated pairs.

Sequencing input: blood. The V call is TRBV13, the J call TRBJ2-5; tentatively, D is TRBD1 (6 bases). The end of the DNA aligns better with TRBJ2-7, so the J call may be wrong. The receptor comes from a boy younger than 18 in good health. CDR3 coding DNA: TGTGCCAGCAGCGCCGGACTTAGGGGGAACTACGAGCAGTACTTC. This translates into CASSAGLRGNYEQYF.